One and the same sample provided the 4 T cell receptor beta chains below, sequenced in a study of monozygotic twins with inflammatory bowel disease. Reanalyzing the 5' RACE reads, TCRdb keeps one entry per CDR3 protein, without DNA. Its listing shows about 350,000 distinct CDR3 sequences. The sequenced material came from blood. The receptors shown here come from a human donor with ulcerative colitis or Crohn's disease, or a healthy co-twin of an affected twin (not recorded which).

This chain links TRBV3-1 with TRBJ2-3. CDR1 and CDR2 from the germline V gene are LGHDT and YNNKEL (reference sequence). This CDR3 region has 14 residues. The chain's CDR3 is CASSPDSNPVEQYF.

This chain joins TRBV28 and TRBJ1-2; TCRdb's assignment of TRBD1 cannot be checked, as there is no DNA. Germline V gene data show CDR1 as MDHEN and CDR2 as SYDVKM. The CDR3 is 16 residues long. The CDR3: CASSSPGRQGKYGYTF.

The chain has TRBV20-1 and TRBJ2-4; TCRdb designates TRBD2, a call that cannot be tested without DNA. Germline V gene sequence: CDR1 DFQATT, CDR2 SNEGSKA (reference sequence). This CDR3 region has 11 residues. The CDR3: CSALGRDIQYF.

The chain joins TRBV5-1 to TRBJ2-5. The CDR3 spans 15 residues. Germline loops: CDR1 SGHRS, CDR2 YFSETQ. CDR3 loop: CASSLGISYQETQYF.